The 14 T cell receptor beta chains below come from one sample, sequenced in a study of molecular identifiers for immune sequencing clone quantification. TCRdb processed the PCR reads anew with MiXCR; each CDR3 protein has one entry. The repertoire has more than 550,000 distinct CDR3 sequences, roughly 25% of them found once; the top ten carry 0.78%. Sequenced sample: naive CD8+ T cells from blood, with Jurkat cell RNA spiked in. The subset: FACS-sorted CD8+CD4-CCR7+CD45RA+ naive T cells. The receptor set was obtained from a human donor in good health. Some libraries in this study had Jurkat cell RNA spiked in.

The table lists this clonotype with a few counts. This rearrangement joins TRBV4-1 to TRBJ2-2, with 10 bases matching TRBD2. V lost 3 bases to trimming and J lost 1 base; unmatched junction nucleotides: 14. Germline V gives CDR1 MGHRA, CDR2 YSYEKL. The CDR3 totals 20 residues. For the CDR3, the DNA is TGCGCCAGCAGCCAGAGGGCGGCACTAGCGGGGCCAATGAACACCGGGGAGCTGTTTTTT. Protein product: CASSQRAALAGPMNTGELFF.

This clonotype was recorded a few times. The chain couples TRBV9 to TRBJ1-4, with D perhaps TRBD1 (5 bases). Germline V lookup: CDR1 SGDLS, CDR2 YYNGEE. The germline V and J ends were trimmed by 4 bases and 8 bases, with 15 bases remaining between them. The CDR3 extends over 14 amino acids. DNA of the CDR3: TGTGCCAGCAGCCCCCCCCGGGGACCCGAAAAACTGTTTTTT. It encodes CASSPPRGPEKLFF.

This clonotype was seen a handful of times. The chain combines TRBV4-1 with TRBJ2-2; D is possibly TRBD1 (6 bases). Germline V gives CDR1 MGHRA, CDR2 YSYEKL. CDR3 length: 14 amino acids. Trimming removed 4 bases from V and 7 bases from J, with 13 bases in between. The CDR3 bases are TGCGCCAGCAGCCCGTTGACACAGGGCGGGGAGCTGTTTTTT. Translation gives CASSPLTQGGELFF.

This rearrangement joins TRBV19 to TRBJ2-7; the D is unclear. The CDR3 has 15 amino acids. The V gene lost 3 bases and the J gene lost 1 base, with 13 bases spanning the gap. Germline V gives CDR1 LNHDA, CDR2 SQIVND (reference sequence). In nucleotides, the CDR3 is TGTGCCAGTAGTATCTCCAGGTCCGCGTCCTACGAGCAGTACTTC. Residues: CASSISRSASYEQYF. Drawing the rest from reference TRBV19 and TRBJ2-7, the complete variable domain is DGGITQSPKYLFRKEGQNVTLSCEQNLNHDAMYWYRQDPGQGLRLIYYSQIVNDFQKGDIAEGYSVSREKKESFPLTVTSAQKNPTAFYLCASSISRSASYEQYFGPGTRLTVT.

The sample holds many counts of this clonotype. This chain joins TRBV29-1 and TRBJ2-2; D remains unclear. This CDR3 comprises 15 residues. V was clipped by 4 bases and J by 0 bases, with 12 bases between them. Germline V gene sequence: CDR1 SQVTM, CDR2 ANQGSEA. CDR3 DNA: TGCAGCGTTGTAAGCAGAACGTCGAACACCGGGGAGCTGTTTTTT. Residues: CSVVSRTSNTGELFF.

The V and J genes are TRBV6-6 and TRBJ2-5; 8 bases fit TRBD2. The CDR3 has 15 residues. Germline CDR1 MNHNY, CDR2 SVGAGI (reference sequence). Trimming took 6 bases from V and 9 from J; bases not matched to a gene: 15. CDR3 sequence reads: CASSLNPPGRAPQYF. CDR3 nucleotides: TGTGCCAGCAGCCTCAATCCTCCCGGGAGGGCGCCCCAGTACTTC.

The genes are TRBV9 and TRBJ2-2; 9 bases are a match to TRBD2. Germline V CDR1 and CDR2: SGDLS, YYNGEE. V lost 3 bases, J lost 6 bases, and 9 bases stayed unmatched. The CDR3 has 16 amino acids. CDR3: CASSDLAGGPPGELFF. Here the CDR3 DNA reads TGTGCCAGCAGCGACCTTGCGGGAGGGCCTCCCGGGGAGCTGTTTTTT.

This clonotype appeared many times. The chain employs TRBV2 and TRBJ2-4, with TRBD2 matching over 8 bases. J was trimmed by 0 bases and V by 4 bases; bases with no gene match: 17. Germline CDR1 and CDR2: SNHLY and FYNNEI. The CDR3 length is 20 residues. The CDR3 DNA sequence: TGTGCCAGCAGTGGACCCCAAAGCGGGGGTTATGCCATAGCCAAAAACATTCAGTACTTC. This sequence encodes CASSGPQSGGYAIAKNIQYF.

V usage is TRBV27 and J usage is TRBJ2-6; D call uncertain. V shed 7 bases and J shed 2 bases, with 6 bases lying between them. The CDR3 spans 13 residues. Germline CDR1 is MNHEY and CDR2 is SMNVEV (reference sequence). The CDR3 is CASTGTGANVLTF. The DNA of the CDR3 is TGTGCCAGCACCGGCACTGGGGCCAACGTCCTGACTTTC.

This chain links TRBV9 with TRBJ2-6; D assignment may be TRBD1 or TRBD2 (5 bases each). Germline V gene data show CDR1 as SGDLS and CDR2 as YYNGEE. V was clipped by 0 bases and J by 1 base, with 14 bases between them. The CDR3 covers 18 residues. The CDR3 region has the DNA TGTGCCAGCAGCGTAGGAGTACTGGGGGAATCTGGGGCCAACGTCCTGACTTTC. Translation gives CASSVGVLGESGANVLTF. Full variable domain (remainder filled in from reference TRBV9 and TRBJ2-6): DSGVTQTPKHLITATGQRVTLRCSPRSGDLSVYWYQQSLDQGLQFLIQYYNGEERAKGNILERFSAQQFPDLHSELNLSSLELGDSALYFCASSVGVLGESGANVLTFGAGSRLTVL.

This clonotype was detected ten times or more. V and J are TRBV28 and TRBJ2-7; D gene ambiguous. Trimming cost V 5 bases and J 3 bases, with 2 bases left between them. The CDR3 runs to 10 residues. Germline V gene sequence: CDR1 MDHEN, CDR2 SYDVKM. The CDR3 sequence is CASSDYEQYF. As DNA, the CDR3 is TGTGCCAGCAGTGACTACGAGCAGTACTTC.

This chain connects TRBV4-1 to TRBJ2-5; 10 bases fit TRBD1. The CDR3 runs 14 residues. V was clipped by 4 bases and J by 5 bases; unmatched bases: 4. Per germline, CDR1 MGHRA and CDR2 YSYEKL. This CDR3 reads CASSRDRGRETQYF. The CDR3 region has the DNA TGCGCCAGCAGCCGCGACAGGGGGCGGGAGACCCAGTACTTC.

This clonotype was counted a few times. The chain carries TRBV7-9 and TRBJ2-5; D possibly corresponds to TRBD2 (5 bases). V gave up 8 bases and J gave up 4 bases, with 8 bases separating them. This CDR3 is 11 amino acids long. The germline V gene encodes CDR1 SEHNR and CDR2 FQNEAQ (reference sequence). The CDR3 reads CASGEGETQYF. The CDR3 DNA reads TGTGCCAGCGGTGAGGGAGAGACCCAGTACTTC.

On this clonotype: A junction boundary mismatches the germline segment, possibly from a read error. The chain has TRBV5-5 and TRBJ2-5; 8 bases align to TRBD1. In germline, CDR1 is SGHKS, CDR2 YYEKEE (reference sequence). This CDR3 is 13 amino acids long. For the CDR3, the DNA is TGTGCCAGCAGCCCGACAGGGGAAGAGAGCCAGTACTTC. Protein sequence: CASSPTGEESQYF.